This TCR beta chain was identified during a study of T cell responses to AZD1222 COVID-19 vaccine. The study, taken as a whole, reports: Vaccine-associated CD4 TCRs spanned spike, dominant at 160-218 and 743-854. Seropositive status at baseline applied to only 5 to 7 AZD1222 recipients. Two AZD1222 administrations were followed by greater Spike-specific TCR breadth and depth. Variant regions that are unmutated are reportedly the target of nearly half of spike-specific TCRs.

The junction had 5 bases not matched to a gene; V was cut back by 3 bases and J by 5 bases. The CDR3 contains 14 residues. Germline CDR1 is MNHNS and CDR2 is SASEGT. Data came from immunoSEQ multiplex PCR; TCRdb stores just in-frame clones and leaves some out. The table includes under 100,000 clones, under 95% detected once. A note on this clone: Its specificity is not known.

This material consisted of peripheral blood, taken on day 0 of MenACWY control vaccination. The chain couples TRBV6-1 to TRBJ1-2; the match to TRBD1 covers 8 bases. The sequence was obtained from an adult in good health. The CDR3 coding sequence is TGTGCCAGCAGTGATCGACAGGGGCTTTATGGCTACACCTTC. It yields the protein CASSDRQGLYGYTF.